In this sample, the clone carrying this TCR beta chain turned up many times. What it binds is not known. The data stem from a study of T-cell reconstitution after alpha-beta-depleted transplantation in children. TCRbeta library preparation incorporated unique molecular identifiers. One entry per CDR3 protein, called by TCRdb with MiXCR from the PCR reads. This table has 95,000 to 150,000 distinct CDR3 sequences, 23% appearing once. CDR3 size: 13 residues. Germline CDR1 and CDR2: DFQATT and SNEGSKA (reference sequence). The V end was cut by 3 bases, the J end by 1 base, with 8 bases between. Study results and caveats: One year post-transplant, T-cell counts and diversity were largely derived from T cells produced anew. Some patients' high day-60 TCRbeta diversity was attributed to recipient cells surviving conditioning.

The chain employs TRBV20-1 and TRBJ2-3, with D possibly matching TRBD2 (6 bases). The source is a male patient between 2 and 15 years old who had a stem cell transplant for chronic granulomatous disease, so the T cells may come from the graft donor. The material was PBMCs, mostly from graft donor cells, obtained 180 days after TCRalphabeta/CD19-depleted stem cell transplant. CDR3 in DNA: TGCAGTGCTAGCGGGAGAGGCACAGATACGCAGTATTTT. Amino acids: CSASGRGTDTQYF.